This T cell receptor (beta chain) derives from a study of T cell responses to AZD1222 COVID-19 vaccine. The study's findings and limits: Repertoire collection took place solely once the T cell response had peaked.

This CDR3 spans 16 amino acids. Trimming removed 6 bases from V and 0 bases from J; junction bases left unmatched: 10. CDR1 is SGHNT and CDR2 is YYREEE in the germline V gene (reference sequence). Points on this clone: Its antigen is unidentified.

Clones were read by immunoSEQ multiplex PCR, and TCRdb kept only the in-frame ones, dropping some. There are some 84,000 clones in the sample; around 90% occur only once, and under 20% lies in the top ten. This chain connects TRBV5-4 to TRBJ2-3, with TRBD2 identical over 7 bases. Source: peripheral blood, taken on day 0 of AZD1222 vaccination. The receptor was derived from an adult in good health. The CDR3 DNA reads TGTGCCAGCACCCCGTTGGGGGGGTCTAGCACAGATACGCAGTATTTT. Translated, it gives CASTPLGGSSTDTQYF.